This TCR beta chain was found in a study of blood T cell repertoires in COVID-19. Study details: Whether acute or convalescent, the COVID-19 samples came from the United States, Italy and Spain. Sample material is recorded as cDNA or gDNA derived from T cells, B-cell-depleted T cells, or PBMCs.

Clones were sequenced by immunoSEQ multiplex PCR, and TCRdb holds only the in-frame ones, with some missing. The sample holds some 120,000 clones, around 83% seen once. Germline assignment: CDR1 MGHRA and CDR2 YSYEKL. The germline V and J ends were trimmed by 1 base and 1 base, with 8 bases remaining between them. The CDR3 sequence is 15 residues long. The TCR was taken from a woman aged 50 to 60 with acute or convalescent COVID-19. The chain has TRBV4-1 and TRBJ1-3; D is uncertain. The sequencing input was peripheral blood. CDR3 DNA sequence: TGCGCCAGCAGCCAAGCTTCGCGTTCTGGAAACACCATATATTTT. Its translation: CASSQASRSGNTIYF.